This T cell receptor (beta chain) was sequenced during a study of T cell changes during pregnancy in multiple sclerosis (dated by TCRdb to between 2019 and 2020). General notes on the study: The study looked at changes in the T cell repertoire across pregnancy in women with multiple sclerosis.

Regarding this clone: Its cognate antigen has yet to be identified. No qualities accompany the bases; no much larger clone lies one base away.

Library preparation was by the immunoSEQ multiplex PCR assay. TCRdb re-hosts the immuneACCESS table, in-frame sequences only. Its copies lack some clones; in the studies checked, an unresolved V gene accounts for under half of them, and the cause for the rest is not known. This sample comprises about 64,000 clones, less than 95% of them detected only once. Roughly 2.1% of the sample goes to the ten largest clones. The junction shows trimming of 4 bases on V and 4 bases on J, and the gene matches do not reach 6 bases of it. The germline V gene yields SNHLY for CDR1 and FYNNEI for CDR2. From the cysteine up to the phenylalanine, the CDR3 has a length of 15 residues. Only the CDR3 DNA stays, 45 bases, in frame from base 1.

Here the chain combines TRBV2 and TRBJ2-4; 8 junctional bases match TRBD2. This TCR derives from a female donor in good health, enrolled as a control in a pregnancy study. The specimen comprised peripheral blood, sampled in the second trimester of pregnancy. CDR3 loop: CASSGGGLNKNIQYF. The bases are TGTGCCAGCAGTGGCGGGGGGCTCAATAAAAACATTCAGTACTTC. Supplemented by the reference TRBV2 and TRBJ2-4 proteins around the CDR3, the complete variable domain is EPEVTQTPSHQVTQMGQEVILRCVPISNHLYFYWYRQILGQKVEFLVSFYNNEISEKSEIFDDQFSVERPDGSNFTLKIRSTKLEDSAMYFCASSGGGLNKNIQYFGAGTRLSVL.